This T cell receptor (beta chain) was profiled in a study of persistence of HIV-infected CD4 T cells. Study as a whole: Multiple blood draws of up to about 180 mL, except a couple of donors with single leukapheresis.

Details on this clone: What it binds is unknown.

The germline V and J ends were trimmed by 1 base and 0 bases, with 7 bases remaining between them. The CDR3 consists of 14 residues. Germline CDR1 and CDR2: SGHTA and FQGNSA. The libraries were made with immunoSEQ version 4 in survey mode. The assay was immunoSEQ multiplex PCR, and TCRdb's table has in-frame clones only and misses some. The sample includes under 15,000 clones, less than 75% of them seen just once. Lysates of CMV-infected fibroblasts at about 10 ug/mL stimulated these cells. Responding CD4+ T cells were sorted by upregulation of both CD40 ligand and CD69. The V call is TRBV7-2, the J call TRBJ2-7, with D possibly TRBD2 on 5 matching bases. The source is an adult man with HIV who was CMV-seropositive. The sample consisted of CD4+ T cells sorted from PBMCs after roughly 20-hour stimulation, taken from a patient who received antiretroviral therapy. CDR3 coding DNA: TGTGCCAGCAGCTTAGAGGACTTCTCCTACGAGCAGTACTTC. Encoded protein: CASSLEDFSYEQYF.